The 31 T cell receptor beta chains below were found in one sample sequenced in a study of blood T cells in healthy people across ages. A second PCR, run for about 7 to 11 cycles, used a sample-barcoded 5' primer plus a J-beta primer mix. TCRdb re-called the 5' RACE reads with MiXCR, one entry per CDR3 protein. The sample shows about 1.1 million distinct CDR3 sequences, 35% to 40% of them seen only once. Sequenced input: blood. The source is a young man in good health.

V is TRBV2 and J is TRBJ2-7; D call uncertain. The CDR3 has 13 amino acids. The germline V gene encodes CDR1 SNHLY and CDR2 FYNNEI. Trimming removed 7 bases at V and 0 bases at J, with 10 bases between. CDR3 in DNA: TGTGCCAGCAAAACGACGGACTCCTACGAGCAGTACTTC. As protein: CASKTTDSYEQYF.

The genes are TRBV4-2 and TRBJ2-1, with D possibly called TRBD1 or TRBD2 (5 bases each). Trimming removed 3 bases from V and 1 base from J, with 10 bases in between. Looked up from germline, CDR1 is LGHNA and CDR2 is YNFKEQ. CDR3 size: 15 residues. The CDR3: CASSQRGQSYNEQFF. CDR3 nucleotide sequence: TGTGCCAGCAGCCAGAGGGGCCAGTCCTACAATGAGCAGTTCTTC.

This clonotype was counted only a few times. This chain uses TRBV20-1 with TRBJ2-3, with 7 positions matching TRBD2. The CDR3 runs to 14 residues. CDR1 and CDR2 (germline): DFQATT, SNEGSKA (reference sequence). V was clipped by 6 bases and J by 2 bases; unmatched bases: 8. The CDR3 region has the DNA TGCAGTGCCCTCCCGGGGGGAGACACAGATACGCAGTATTTT. Its protein product is CSALPGGDTDTQYF.

The chain uses TRBV5-4 and TRBJ2-7; D is uncertain. Per the germline V gene, CDR1 is SGHNT and CDR2 is YYREEE (reference sequence). The V end was cut by 1 base, the J end by 6 bases, with 8 bases between. The CDR3 is 12 amino acids. The CDR3 coding sequence is TGTGCCAGCAGCTTGTTTGCGAGCGAGCAGTACTTC. Residues: CASSLFASEQYF.

Here the CDR3 DNA reads TGTGCCAGCAGTTTATTTCGGAACACAGATACGCAGTATTTT. Its translation: CASSLFRNTDTQYF. This sequence joins TRBV27 and TRBJ2-3; no definite D call. The V end was cut by 1 base, the J end by 2 bases, with 7 bases between. Germline V gene lookup returns CDR1 MNHEY and CDR2 SMNVEV (reference sequence). This CDR3 has 14 residues.

The chain uses TRBV4-1 and TRBJ1-6; D remains unclear. This CDR3 has 15 residues. Trimming removed 4 bases at V and 3 bases at J, with 10 bases between. CDR1 and CDR2 (germline): MGHRA, YSYEKL. The CDR3 spells CASSPKIDYNSPLHF. The CDR3 nucleotides read TGCGCCAGCAGCCCTAAGATTGACTATAATTCACCCCTCCACTTT.

This clonotype has more than one count but fewer than ten. In DNA, the CDR3 is TGTGCCAGCAGTTACTCACGCAGGGGAAATGAGCAGTTCTTC. Protein sequence: CASSYSRRGNEQFF. The rearrangement links TRBV6-2 or TRBV6-3 to TRBJ2-1; tentatively, D is TRBD1 (6 bases). CDR1 is MNHEY, CDR2 SVGEGT, per germline. The CDR3 runs 14 residues. The germline V and J ends were trimmed by 0 bases and 7 bases, with 10 bases remaining between them.

In its sample, this clonotype was seen many times. The chain recombines TRBV7-2 with TRBJ1-6; tentatively, D is TRBD1 (5 bases). The germline V gene has CDR1 SGHTA and CDR2 FQGNSA. Trimming took off 3 bases at V and 6 bases at J, with 9 bases between the two ends. This CDR3 comprises 14 residues. The CDR3 bases are TGTGCCAGCAGCTTGCAGGGTGGTAATTCACCCCTCCACTTT. Translation: CASSLQGGNSPLHF.

In regard to this clonotype: The junction departs from germline at one end; a sequencing error may be responsible. In DNA form, the CDR3 reads TGCGCCAGCAGACCACTCAGCGGGGCGGGGGAAGATACGCGGTATTTT. As protein: CASRPLSGAGEDTRYF. The chain employs TRBV4-1 and TRBJ2-3, with TRBD2 identical over 7 bases. Germline V gives CDR1 MGHRA, CDR2 YSYEKL. The CDR3 spans 16 residues.

On this clonotype: Since a much larger clone is just one base distant, this may be a read error. Without the conserved terminal phenylalanine or tryptophan, this CDR3 likely stems from a read error. V usage is TRBV10-3 and J usage is TRBJ2-5, with D possibly TRBD1 on 6 matching bases. Trimming stripped 3 bases from V and 0 bases from J, with 8 bases between. The CDR3 has 14 residues. Germline assignment: CDR1 ENHRY and CDR2 SYGVKD. CDR3: CAISDTGYQETQYS. The CDR3 coding sequence is TGTGCCATCAGTGACACAGGGTACCAAGAGACCCAGTACTCC.

This clonotype has more than one count but fewer than ten. The V call is TRBV20-1, the J call TRBJ1-2; tentatively, D is TRBD1 (5 bases). The germline V gene encodes CDR1 DFQATT and CDR2 SNEGSKA (reference sequence). This CDR3 region has 13 residues. V dropped 6 bases and J dropped 8 bases, with 19 bases sitting between them. The CDR3 DNA is TGCAGTGCCAGCCCTCGGGACGGCTTGGGCTACACCTTC. This gives the protein CSASPRDGLGYTF.

The chain is built from TRBV30 and TRBJ2-7; tentatively, D is TRBD1 (5 bases). Germline V gene sequence: CDR1 GTSNPN, CDR2 SVGIG (reference sequence). This CDR3 has 16 amino acids. V lost 4 bases, J lost 0 bases, and 19 bases lay in between. DNA for the CDR3: TGTGCCTGGAATCGTGTTAGGGGTCCAAGCTCCTACGAGCAGTACTTC. This sequence encodes CAWNRVRGPSSYEQYF.

This clonotype has a handful of counts. The V call is TRBV7-2, the J call TRBJ2-1; a possible D gene is TRBD2 (5 bases). Trimming stripped 4 bases from V and 5 bases from J, with 9 bases between. The germline CDR1 and CDR2 sequences are SGHTA and FQGNSA. The CDR3 runs to 13 residues. CDR3 in amino acids: CASSSGLNNEQFF. CDR3 coding DNA: TGTGCCAGCAGCTCAGGACTGAACAATGAGCAGTTCTTC. The full variable domain, with the rest looked up from reference TRBV7-2 and TRBJ2-1, is GAGVSQSPSNKVTEKGKDVELRCDPISGHTALYWYRQSLGQGLEFLIYFQGNSAPDKSGLPSDRFSAERTGGSVSTLTIQRTQQEDSAVYLCASSSGLNNEQFFGPGTRLTVL.

This sequence joins TRBV12-3 or TRBV12-4 and TRBJ1-4, with TRBD1 as a possible D gene (6 bases). Trimming took 6 bases from V and 16 from J, leaving 24 bases between them. This CDR3 has 14 amino acids. The CDR3 bases are TGTGCCAGCAGGCGGGACACGACGAGTAGGGAACCGTTTTTT. This codes for CASRRDTTSREPFF.

V is TRBV2 and J is TRBJ1-5; D gene uncertain. V was trimmed by 7 bases and J by 4 bases, leaving 11 bases between them. This CDR3 is 13 amino acids long. The germline V gene encodes CDR1 SNHLY and CDR2 FYNNEI. Written as DNA, the CDR3 is TGTGCCAGCATTCAAGAACAAAATCAGCCCCAGCATTTT. Its protein product is CASIQEQNQPQHF.

The chain recombines TRBV11-2 with TRBJ2-7, with D perhaps assigned TRBD1 or TRBD2 (5 bases each). V lost 4 bases and J 7 bases, leaving 20 bases between the germline ends. The CDR3 is 15 amino acids. Germline lookup yields CDR1 SGHAT and CDR2 FQNNGV. As DNA, the CDR3 is TGTGCCAGCAGCTCCCCCGGGACCCCGGACAATGAGCAGTACTTC. As protein: CASSSPGTPDNEQYF.

This chain joins TRBV7-2 and TRBJ2-7, with 11 bases fitting TRBD1. Germline-derived CDR1 and CDR2 are SGHTA and FQGNSA. The trim removed 4 bases at V and 5 bases at J, leaving 4 bases unmatched. CDR3 length equals 14 residues. The CDR3 DNA follows: TGTGCCAGCAGCTCGGACAGGGGGCGAGACGAGCAGTACTTC. Translating gives CASSSDRGRDEQYF.

This clonotype is a singleton in its sample. A junction boundary mismatches the germline segment, possibly from a read error. CDR3 DNA: TGTGCCAACAGCTTCGTTACAGGGAAGACTAATGAAAAACTGTTTTTT. Amino acids: CANSFVTGKTNEKLFF. This chain uses TRBV7-2 with TRBJ1-4; TRBD1 might be the D (6 bases). The CDR3 covers 16 residues. The germline CDR1 and CDR2 sequences are SGHTA and FQGNSA.

The chain employs TRBV25-1 and TRBJ1-2, with 7 bases that match TRBD1. The CDR3 contains 15 residues. Looked up from germline, CDR1 is MGHDK and CDR2 is SYGVNS. V lost 0 bases and J lost 7; bases outside the gene matches: 8. The CDR3 DNA reads TGTGCCAGCAGTGAATATCACAGGGGTGAAGGTGGCTACACCTTC. This translates into CASSEYHRGEGGYTF.

The CDR3 coding sequence is TGCGCCAGCAGCCAAGAGTATGTACAGCGGAGCACAGATACGCAGTATTTT. Encoded protein: CASSQEYVQRSTDTQYF. This sequence joins TRBV4-1 and TRBJ2-3; TRBD2 might be the D (5 bases). CDR1 and CDR2 from the germline V gene are MGHRA and YSYEKL. Between the trimmed V and J ends, which lost 0 bases and 0 bases, there was a span of 13 bases. This CDR3 contains 17 residues.

This clonotype occurred a few times. The chain uses TRBV6-5 and TRBJ2-3, with D maybe TRBD2 (5 bases). The CDR3 contains 15 residues. Deletions cut 6 bases from V and 5 bases from J, with 18 bases between. Germline CDR1 MNHEY, CDR2 SVGAGI. Here the CDR3 reads CASRSGAVDGDTQYF. The CDR3 DNA sequence: TGTGCCAGCAGGAGCGGAGCCGTTGATGGAGATACGCAGTATTTT.

The rearrangement uses TRBV4-1 and TRBJ1-4; 10 positions match TRBD1. The CDR3 totals 16 residues. CDR1 and CDR2 from the germline V gene are MGHRA and YSYEKL. Trimming removed 3 bases from V and 5 bases from J; junction bases left unmatched: 6. CDR3 loop: CASSHPQGQGNEKLFF. CDR3 DNA: TGCGCCAGCAGCCACCCTCAGGGACAGGGGAATGAAAAACTGTTTTTT.

J is TRBJ2-6 and V is TRBV6-4; D call uncertain. The CDR3 is made up of 17 amino acids. Trimming cost V 0 bases and J 0 bases, with 9 bases left between them. Germline-derived CDR1 and CDR2 are MRHNA and SNTAGT. CDR3: CASSDSVSDSGANVLTF. The CDR3 DNA is TGTGCCAGCAGTGACTCTGTGTCGGACTCTGGGGCCAACGTCCTGACTTTC.

This clonotype showed up just once. The chain couples TRBV9 to TRBJ2-3; either TRBD1 or TRBD2 may supply D (5 bases each). V lost 0 bases and J 0 bases, leaving 8 bases between the germline ends. Germline V CDR1 and CDR2: SGDLS, YYNGEE. There are 15 residues in the CDR3. The CDR3 here is CASSVGGPSTDTQYF. The CDR3 nucleotides are TGTGCCAGCAGCGTAGGGGGACCTAGCACAGATACGCAGTATTTT.

In its sample, this clonotype was seen a few times. The chain couples TRBV12-3 or TRBV12-4 to TRBJ2-7; the D gene could be TRBD1 or TRBD2 (5 bases each). V was shortened by 3 bases and J by 1 base, with 13 bases between the two germline ends. This CDR3 contains 15 residues. The CDR3 DNA reads TGTGCCAGCAGTTTGAATGGGGGATTTTCCTACGAGCAGTACTTC. Protein product: CASSLNGGFSYEQYF.

The rearrangement joins TRBV5-5 to TRBJ1-1, with TRBD1 as a possible D gene (6 bases). CDR1 and CDR2 (germline): SGHKS, YYEKEE (reference sequence). The CDR3 totals 15 residues. Trimming shortened V by 2 bases and J by 1 base, and 12 bases separated the two germline ends. The chain's CDR3 is CASSFTGQRNTEAFF. DNA for the CDR3: TGTGCCAGCAGCTTCACAGGGCAGCGGAACACTGAAGCTTTCTTT.

This clonotype has only one observation. This rearrangement joins TRBV24-1 to TRBJ2-2; possibly TRBD1 for D (6 bases). Germline V CDR1 and CDR2: KGHDR, SFDVKD. The germline V and J ends were trimmed by 0 bases and 2 bases, with 9 bases remaining between them. CDR3 length: 16 amino acids. Written as DNA, the CDR3 is TGTGCCACCAGTGATTTGTCCGGGACAAACACCGGGGAGCTGTTTTTT. Its protein product is CATSDLSGTNTGELFF.

The J gene is TRBJ1-5, the V gene TRBV27; perhaps TRBD1 as D (6 bases). Per germline, CDR1 MNHEY and CDR2 SMNVEV (reference sequence). This CDR3 is built from 14 residues. The V and J ends lost 6 bases and 6 bases respectively, with 15 bases between them. CDR3 sequence reads: CASRVGGGGQPQHF. The DNA of the CDR3 is TGTGCCAGCAGGGTTGGGGGAGGGGGTCAGCCCCAGCATTTT.

The V and J genes are TRBV5-1 and TRBJ2-7; 7 bases match TRBD1. The CDR3 contains 14 residues. Germline CDR1 reads SGHRS; CDR2 reads YFSETQ. J lost 3 bases, V lost 3 bases, and 6 bases had no gene match. CDR3 sequence: CASSSTGVLYEQYF. CDR3 bases: TGCGCCAGCAGCTCCACAGGGGTACTCTACGAGCAGTACTTC. Variable domain in full (rest from reference TRBV5-1 and TRBJ2-7): KAGVTQTPRYLIKTRGQQVTLSCSPISGHRSVSWYQQTPGQGLQFLFEYFSETQRNKGNFPGRFSGRQFSNSRSEMNVSTLELGDSALYLCASSSTGVLYEQYFGPGTRLTVT.

This clonotype was found a few times. The rearrangement links TRBV20-1 to TRBJ2-1, with D possibly called TRBD1 or TRBD2 (5 bases each). Germline V gives CDR1 DFQATT, CDR2 SNEGSKA (reference sequence). The CDR3 runs to 17 residues. V gave up 4 bases and J gave up 3 bases, with 22 bases separating them. The CDR3 protein is CSATEGGRAFFYNEQFF. The CDR3 DNA is TGCAGTGCTACCGAAGGAGGCAGGGCATTTTTCTACAATGAGCAGTTCTTC.

This clonotype was counted only a few times. The gene calls are TRBV12-5 and TRBJ2-1; no firm D call. Deletions cut 7 bases from V and 7 bases from J, with 23 bases between. This CDR3 contains 16 residues. Germline CDR1 reads LGHNT; CDR2 reads FRNRAP. This CDR3 reads CASADSTLRPWNEQFF. In DNA, the CDR3 is TGTGCTAGTGCGGATAGTACCCTAAGGCCGTGGAATGAGCAGTTCTTC.